These 18 T cell receptor beta chains were all obtained from the same sample, sequenced in a study of T cell repertoires in cytomegalovirus infection. The antigens for these receptors are not known. TCRdb ran MiXCR on the reads and lists one entry per CDR3 protein. The sample includes approximately 910,000 distinct CDR3 sequences, approximately 30% seen only once; the top ten take over 10%. The starting material was cultured CD8+ T cells from PBMCs, obtained from culture after CMV antigen stimulation. The receptors come from a human donor in good health (CMV status not recorded). Some clones in this sample may be carry-over from other donors' samples.

This clonotype was seen only a few times. This chain links TRBV27 with TRBJ1-2, with 9 bases identical to TRBD1. After removal of 5 bases from V and 4 bases from J, the junction contained 14 bases not matched to a gene. Germline V gives CDR1 MNHEY, CDR2 SMNVEV (reference sequence). The CDR3 is made up of 17 amino acids. The CDR3 nucleotides are TGTGCCAGCAGTCCGTGGGGGACAGGGCGTAGTGGCTATGGCTACACCTTC. Translating gives CASSPWGTGRSGYGYTF.

This clonotype came up a few times. This sequence joins TRBV7-9 and TRBJ1-2; D is perhaps TRBD1 (5 bases). The CDR3 sequence is 11 residues long. Germline loops: CDR1 SEHNR, CDR2 FQNEAQ (reference sequence). V was clipped by 10 bases and J by 6 bases, with 12 bases between them. This CDR3 reads CAIWGGHGYTF. The DNA of the CDR3 is TGTGCCATATGGGGGGGTCATGGCTACACCTTC.

The rearrangement links TRBV10-3 to TRBJ2-2; the D is unclear. The CDR3 is 13 residues long. Germline V gives CDR1 ENHRY, CDR2 SYGVKD. The V and J ends lost 11 bases and 2 bases respectively, with 12 bases between them. In DNA form, the CDR3 reads TGTGCCTTAGGATACCCAAACACCGGGGAGCTGTTTTTT. It encodes CALGYPNTGELFF.

V and J are TRBV10-3 and TRBJ2-7; 10 nucleotides agree with TRBD1. Per the germline V gene, CDR1 is ENHRY and CDR2 is SYGVKD. Trimming at V came to 9 bases and at J to 6 bases, leaving 8 bases not matched to a gene. The CDR3 extends over 13 amino acids. In nucleotides, the CDR3 is TGTGCCATTCGGACAGGGGGGCAGGGCGAGCAGTACTTC. The encoded protein is CAIRTGGQGEQYF.

The J gene is TRBJ1-3, the V gene TRBV15; D might be TRBD1 (6 bases). The CDR3 length is 15 residues. Per germline, CDR1 LNHNV and CDR2 YYDKDF (reference sequence). V shed 0 bases and J shed 2 bases, with 8 bases lying between them. CDR3 loop: CATSRDRGTGNTIYF. The CDR3 DNA reads as TGTGCCACCAGCAGAGACAGGGGAACTGGAAACACCATATATTTT.

This clonotype was detected many times. This sequence joins TRBV7-2 and TRBJ1-1; tentative D call: TRBD1 (6 bases). The CDR3 totals 15 residues. The germline V gene has CDR1 SGHTA and CDR2 FQGNSA. The ends were cut back, 5 bases at V and 0 bases at J, with 13 bases in the middle. DNA for the CDR3: TGTGCCAGCAGCCTCAGGGGCGCGATGAACACTGAAGCTTTCTTT. Its translation is CASSLRGAMNTEAFF. The full variable domain, its missing parts supplied by reference TRBV7-2 and TRBJ1-1, is GAGVSQSPSNKVTEKGKDVELRCDPISGHTALYWYRQSLGQGLEFLIYFQGNSAPDKSGLPSDRFSAERTGGSVSTLTIQRTQQEDSAVYLCASSLRGAMNTEAFFGQGTRLTVV.

The chain couples TRBV20-1 to TRBJ1-2, with D possibly TRBD1 on 5 matching bases. V lost 0 bases to trimming and J lost 4 bases, with 15 bases between them. This CDR3 spans 15 amino acids. Germline loops: CDR1 DFQATT, CDR2 SNEGSKA (reference sequence). DNA for the CDR3: TGCAGTGCTAGAGACGTGGGGACGGCCTCCTATGGCTACACCTTC. The encoded protein is CSARDVGTASYGYTF.

This clonotype was found a few times. V and J are TRBV2 and TRBJ1-2; D remains ambiguous. There are 15 residues in the CDR3. Trimming took off 7 bases at V and 0 bases at J, with 15 bases between the two ends. The V gene's germline CDR1 is SNHLY and CDR2 FYNNEI. The CDR3 sequence: CASIAVWQANYGYTF. The CDR3 nucleotides read TGTGCCAGCATCGCTGTTTGGCAGGCTAACTATGGCTACACCTTC.

The genes are TRBV6-1 and TRBJ2-3, with D possibly being TRBD2 (5 bases). The length of the CDR3 is 12 residues. The germline V gene encodes CDR1 MNHNS and CDR2 SASEGT. V gave up 6 bases and J gave up 8 bases, with 12 bases separating them. DNA for the CDR3: TGTGCCAGCAGGGTGGCGGGTGGTACGCAGTATTTT. It codes for CASRVAGGTQYF.

There are a few counts of this clonotype. This chain joins TRBV11-2 and TRBJ2-7; D not certain. The CDR3 contains 13 residues. Trimming took 1 base from V and 3 from J, leaving 7 bases between them. Germline V gene data show CDR1 as SGHAT and CDR2 as FQNNGV. CDR3 DNA sequence: TGTGCCAGCAGCTTAGTAGGCTTCTACGAGCAGTACGTC. As protein: CASSLVGFYEQYV.

This sequence joins TRBV5-6 and TRBJ2-1; TRBD2 aligns across 8 bases. The V segment lost 4 bases and the J segment 10 bases; nucleotides outside the gene matches: 7. Per the germline V gene, CDR1 is SGHDT and CDR2 is YYEEEE. This CDR3 is built from 13 residues. The CDR3 spells CASSIRTGGEQFF. The CDR3 nucleotides read TGTGCCAGCAGCATCCGGACGGGGGGGGAGCAGTTCTTC.

This clonotype occurred many times. The chain links TRBV12-3 or TRBV12-4 to TRBJ1-2; the match to TRBD1 covers 8 bases. The CDR3 runs 14 residues. The trim removed 6 bases at V and 4 bases at J, leaving 7 bases unmatched. The CDR3 nucleotides are TGTGCCAGCAGCCGGGACAGGTACCCCTATGGCTACACCTTC. Translation gives CASSRDRYPYGYTF.

V gene TRBV6-1 combines with J gene TRBJ2-7, with D perhaps assigned TRBD1 or TRBD2 (5 bases each). V shed 8 bases and J shed 5 bases, with 7 bases lying between them. Per the germline V gene, CDR1 is MNHNS and CDR2 is SASEGT. There are 10 residues in the CDR3. The DNA of the CDR3 is TGTGCCAGCGGGGGTCACGAGCAGTACTTC. Translated: CASGGHEQYF.

The gene calls are TRBV19 and TRBJ1-1; 9 nucleotides line up with TRBD1. CDR3 length: 17 residues. CDR1 and CDR2 (germline): LNHDA, SQIVND (reference sequence). The ends lost 6 bases at V and 4 bases at J; junction bases unmatched: 15. The CDR3 DNA follows: TGTGCCAGTAGATCCCCGGAAAGGACAGGGGACGGCACTGAAGCTTTCTTT. Amino acid sequence: CASRSPERTGDGTEAFF. The full variable domain, in which reference TRBV19 and TRBJ1-1 provide the parts outside the CDR3, is DGGITQSPKYLFRKEGQNVTLSCEQNLNHDAMYWYRQDPGQGLRLIYYSQIVNDFQKGDIAEGYSVSREKKESFPLTVTSAQKNPTAFYLCASRSPERTGDGTEAFFGQGTRLTVV.

This clonotype was seen a handful of times. This chain connects TRBV12-3 or TRBV12-4 to TRBJ1-1, with D unclear. The CDR3 covers 13 residues. V was cut by 6 bases and J by 1 base, with 9 bases left in between. CDR3: CASRPGRNTEAFF. The CDR3 DNA reads as TGTGCCAGCAGGCCCGGAAGGAACACTGAAGCTTTCTTT.

The chain uses TRBV6-6 and TRBJ2-4, with TRBD2 matching over 7 bases. Germline V CDR1 and CDR2: MNHNY, SVGAGI (reference sequence). This CDR3 region has 18 residues. Unmatched junction bases numbered 18, after V lost 10 bases and J lost 0 bases. CDR3: CATTGGSGRFGAKNIQYF. The DNA of the CDR3 is TGTGCCACCACCGGGGGGTCAGGGCGGTTTGGAGCCAAAAACATTCAGTACTTC.

The chain's CDR3 is CASSQEDRINEKLFF. DNA of the CDR3: TGTGCCAGCAGCCAAGAGGACAGGATAAATGAAAAACTGTTTTTT. V is TRBV3-1 and J is TRBJ1-4; 7 bases fit TRBD1. Trimming took 0 bases from V and 5 from J; bases not matched to a gene: 3. The CDR3 length is 15 residues. CDR1 is LGHDT and CDR2 is YNNKEL in the germline V gene (reference sequence).

Notes on this clonotype: The junction departs from germline at one end; a sequencing error may be responsible. The chain recombines TRBV25-1 with TRBJ1-2; D remains unclear. Germline V gene data show CDR1 as MGHDK and CDR2 as SYGVNS. The CDR3 has 11 residues. CDR3 loop: CASAQGVIYIF. DNA for the CDR3: TGTGCCAGCGCTCAAGGCGTGATTTACATCTTC.